The 31 T cell receptor beta chains listed next were all sequenced from one sample in a study of blood T cell repertoires in COVID-19. The protocol was immunoSEQ multiplex PCR, while the TCRdb copy is restricted to in-frame clones and leaves out a portion. The table shows 110,000 or so clones, with around 85% occurring only once. Sequenced sample: peripheral blood. These TCRs come from a man aged 50 to 60 with acute or convalescent COVID-19.

This chain links TRBV18 with TRBJ1-3; D is ambiguous. The CDR3 is 16 amino acids. With 0 bases removed from V and 0 bases from J, the gap between germline ends came to 9 bases. Germline assignment: CDR1 KGHSH and CDR2 LQKENI. The CDR3 nucleotides are TGTGCCAGCTCACCACCGTTACAGAACTCTGGAAACACCATATATTTT. Protein product: CASSPPLQNSGNTIYF.

This chain links TRBV13 with TRBJ2-5; 9 bases map to TRBD1. V gave up 4 bases and J gave up 5 bases; unmatched junction bases: 8. The CDR3 sequence is 15 residues long. Germline CDR1 PRHDT, CDR2 FYEKMQ (reference sequence). The CDR3 here is CASSSTGTGTETQYF. As DNA, the CDR3 is TGTGCCAGCAGCTCCACCGGGACAGGGACTGAGACCCAGTACTTC.

The chain joins TRBV5-4 to TRBJ2-1; D may be TRBD2 (5 bases). CDR3 size: 14 residues. Germline values: CDR1 SGHNT, CDR2 YYREEE (reference sequence). The V gene lost 0 bases and the J gene lost 6 bases, with 10 bases spanning the gap. The CDR3 reads CASSLAPGSNEQFF. CDR3 bases: TGTGCCAGCAGCTTGGCCCCGGGGAGCAATGAGCAGTTCTTC.

The CDR3 loop is CASSLVYNQPQHF. For the CDR3, the DNA is TGTGCCAGCAGCTTAGTTTACAATCAGCCCCAGCATTTT. The chain couples TRBV7-2 to TRBJ1-5, with no clear D. Trimming shortened V by 1 base and J by 3 bases, and 4 bases separated the two germline ends. The CDR3 runs to 13 residues. The germline CDR1 and CDR2 sequences are SGHTA and FQGNSA.

This clone is a singleton in its sample. J is TRBJ2-5 and V is TRBV6-5; TRBD1 matches 8 bases. The CDR3 totals 13 residues. The V segment lost 7 bases and the J segment 6 bases; nucleotides outside the gene matches: 7. The germline V gene encodes CDR1 MNHEY and CDR2 SVGAGI. The CDR3 DNA reads TGTGCCAGCACCCCGGGGACAGGAAAGACCCAGTACTTC. As protein: CASTPGTGKTQYF.

The chain joins TRBV19 to TRBJ1-6, with D unresolved. The CDR3 has 14 residues. V lost 6 bases to trimming and J lost 2 bases, with 8 bases between them. CDR1 and CDR2 (germline): LNHDA, SQIVND (reference sequence). For the CDR3, the DNA is TGTGCCAGTAGCTGGCGGGCCTATAATTCACCCCTCCACTTT. Translated, it gives CASSWRAYNSPLHF.

This chain connects TRBV10-3 to TRBJ1-5; 9 bases line up with TRBD1. Trimming cost V 5 bases and J 5 bases; bases outside gene matches: 4. Germline CDR1 is ENHRY and CDR2 is SYGVKD. This CDR3 is 14 amino acids long. The CDR3 spells CAISPGQGYQPQHF. CDR3 DNA sequence: TGTGCCATCAGTCCTGGACAGGGGTATCAGCCCCAGCATTTT.

The chain employs TRBV9 and TRBJ2-7, with 9 nucleotides matching TRBD2. The CDR3 runs to 15 residues. The germline V gene has CDR1 SGDLS and CDR2 YYNGEE. V trimming: 7 bases; J trimming: 5 bases; junction bases outside the gene matches: 13. The CDR3 reads CASGPSSGGTDEQYF. In DNA, the CDR3 is TGTGCCAGCGGACCTTCAAGCGGGGGGACCGACGAGCAGTACTTC. Supplemented by reference TRBV9 and TRBJ2-7, the full variable domain reads DSGVTQTPKHLITATGQRVTLRCSPRSGDLSVYWYQQSLDQGLQFLIQYYNGEERAKGNILERFSAQQFPDLHSELNLSSLELGDSALYFCASGPSSGGTDEQYFGPGTRLTVT.

This sequence joins TRBV4-1 and TRBJ2-7; D might be TRBD1 (6 bases). In germline, CDR1 is MGHRA, CDR2 YSYEKL. The CDR3 has 15 amino acids. The germline V and J ends were trimmed by 1 base and 5 bases, with 15 bases remaining between them. The CDR3 sequence is CASSQVYAGAHEQYV. The CDR3 region has the DNA TGCGCCAGCAGCCAAGTATACGCAGGGGCGCACGAGCAGTACGTC.

This chain links TRBV5-1 with TRBJ2-3, with TRBD1 matching over 9 bases. This CDR3 contains 16 residues. Looked up from germline, CDR1 is SGHRS and CDR2 is YFSETQ. V lost 3 bases, J lost 1 base, and 6 bases stayed unmatched. The CDR3 reads CASSSTGGMGTDTQYF. DNA of the CDR3: TGCGCCAGCAGCTCCACAGGGGGCATGGGCACAGATACGCAGTATTTT.

The chain has TRBV5-1 and TRBJ1-2; D remains ambiguous. CDR1 is SGHRS, CDR2 YFSETQ, per germline. V was trimmed by 0 bases and J by 4 bases, leaving 13 bases between them. CDR3 length: 15 residues. The CDR3 sequence is CASSLDRVTPYGYTF. The DNA for the CDR3 is TGCGCCAGCAGCTTGGATCGGGTAACGCCCTATGGCTACACCTTC.

The rearrangement uses TRBV1 and TRBJ1-1; the table assigns TRBD1, which was not confirmed against the DNA. TRBV1 is given as a pseudogene. This CDR3 spans 22 amino acids. As DNA, the CDR3 is TGCACCAGCAGCCAAATTACAGGGACAGGGGGGGGATGGACGGTGGCGAACACTGAAGCTTTCTTT. Protein sequence: CTSSQITGTGGGWTVANTEAFF.

V is TRBV7-3 and J is TRBJ1-5, with a tentative D call TRBD1 (6 bases). With 5 bases removed from V and 6 bases from J, the gap between germline ends came to 11 bases. This CDR3 is built from 13 residues. CDR1 is SGHTA, CDR2 FQGTGA, per germline. In nucleotides, the CDR3 is TGTGCCAGCAGCGTCACCAGGGGTCAGCCCCAGCATTTT. The encoded protein is CASSVTRGQPQHF.

The chain joins TRBV7-8 to TRBJ2-1, with D tentatively TRBD1 (6 bases). Germline V gene lookup returns CDR1 SGHVS and CDR2 FQNEAQ. V gave up 4 bases and J gave up 7 bases, with 17 bases separating them. The CDR3 sequence is 15 residues long. The chain's CDR3 is CASSSIKTGRNEQFF. In DNA, the CDR3 is TGTGCCAGCAGCTCCATAAAAACAGGGCGGAATGAGCAGTTCTTC.

This clone was seen more than once but under ten times. V is TRBV19 and J is TRBJ1-2; the match to TRBD1 covers 9 bases. The J segment lost 3 bases and the V segment lost 7 bases, leaving 6 bases of the junction unmatched. This CDR3 is built from 14 residues. CDR1 is LNHDA, CDR2 SQIVND, per germline (reference sequence). DNA of the CDR3: TGTGCCAGTACTTTGGACAGGGGTGACTATGGCTACACCTTC. Translation: CASTLDRGDYGYTF.

The chain couples TRBV7-3 to TRBJ2-3; D gene uncertain. V dropped 3 bases and J dropped 2 bases, with 9 bases sitting between them. Germline V gene sequence: CDR1 SGHTA, CDR2 FQGTGA. This CDR3 is 14 amino acids long. The CDR3 here is CASSFGRSTDTQYF. CDR3 nucleotides: TGTGCCAGCAGCTTCGGTCGGTCCACAGATACGCAGTATTTT.

J is TRBJ2-6 and V is TRBV7-9, with a tentative D call TRBD1 (5 bases). This CDR3 is 15 amino acids long. Trimming removed 4 bases from V and 0 bases from J, with 7 bases in between. Looked up from germline, CDR1 is SEHNR and CDR2 is FQNEAQ (reference sequence). DNA of the CDR3: TGTGCCAGCAGCTATCAGGGCTCTGGGGCCAACGTCCTGACTTTC. Its translation is CASSYQGSGANVLTF.

The rearrangement joins TRBV5-6 to TRBJ2-2; tentatively, D is TRBD1 (5 bases). V shed 1 base and J shed 4 bases, with 11 bases lying between them. CDR3 length equals 15 residues. Germline V CDR1 and CDR2: SGHDT, YYEEEE. CDR3 nucleotides: TGTGCCAGCAGCTTGAACAGGCCCGGCACCGGGGAGCTGTTTTTT. Amino acid sequence: CASSLNRPGTGELFF.

The gene calls are TRBV2 and TRBJ1-4; TRBD1 matches at 8 bases. Germline V CDR1 and CDR2: SNHLY, FYNNEI. Trimming cost V 4 bases and J 5 bases; bases outside gene matches: 6. The CDR3 has 15 residues. The CDR3 protein is CASSGNRGRNEKLFF. The DNA of the CDR3 is TGTGCCAGCAGTGGGAACAGGGGGAGGAATGAAAAACTGTTTTTT.

V usage is TRBV24-1 and J usage is TRBJ2-5; 9 bases map to TRBD1. The length of the CDR3 is 16 residues. V dropped 4 bases and J dropped 5; count of bases not matched to a gene: 10. CDR1 KGHDR and CDR2 SFDVKD come from the germline V gene. CDR3 bases: TGTGCCACCAGTGACCCCGGGACAGGGAGCTGGGAGACCCAGTACTTC. Amino acids: CATSDPGTGSWETQYF.

The genes are TRBV30 and TRBJ1-1, with D unclear. The V gene's germline CDR1 is GTSNPN and CDR2 SVGIG (reference sequence). The germline V and J ends were trimmed by 0 bases and 1 base, with 6 bases remaining between them. CDR3 size: 13 residues. In DNA form, the CDR3 reads TGTGCCTGGAGTGTACTAGGGAACACTGAAGCTTTCTTT. This gives the protein CAWSVLGNTEAFF.

J is TRBJ1-2 and V is TRBV14; unclear D gene. The CDR3 has 14 residues. V was clipped by 1 base and J by 8 bases, with 14 bases between them. In germline, CDR1 is SGHDN, CDR2 FVKESK. In nucleotides, the CDR3 is TGTGCCAGCAGCCAAGGGGCAGGTGTGGTAGGCTACACCTTC. Its translation is CASSQGAGVVGYTF.

The rearrangement links TRBV7-3 to TRBJ1-6; a weak D match, TRBD1 (6 bases). Germline CDR1 reads SGHTA; CDR2 reads FQGTGA. CDR3 size: 15 residues. V was trimmed by 1 base and J by 9 bases, leaving 13 bases between them. The CDR3, as DNA: TGTGCCAGCAGCTTAAATCGGGACATTTCTTCACCCCTCCACTTT. Translation gives CASSLNRDISSPLHF.

In this sample, this clone turned up a few times. The chain uses TRBV10-3 and TRBJ1-3; 7 bases match TRBD1. V lost 0 bases to trimming and J lost 2 bases; unmatched junction nucleotides: 7. The CDR3 contains 17 residues. Germline CDR1 reads ENHRY; CDR2 reads SYGVKD. CDR3 in amino acids: CAISESLHRGTGNTIYF. The CDR3 bases are TGTGCCATCAGTGAGTCACTCCACAGGGGAACTGGAAACACCATATATTTT.

V is TRBV3-1 (or the pseudogene TRBV3-2) and J is TRBJ1-5, with a weak D call TRBD1 (5 bases). The CDR3 covers 14 residues. Looked up from germline, CDR1 is LGHDT and CDR2 is YNNKEL (reference sequence). V lost 4 bases to trimming and J lost 4 bases, with 11 bases between them. CDR3 loop: CASSLGRQNQPQHF. CDR3 bases: TGTGCCAGCAGCCTCGGAAGACAGAATCAGCCCCAGCATTTT.

A single count supports this clone. CDR3 coding DNA: TGTGCCTGTACTACAGGGGTTCTTTTTGGCTACACCTTC. Its protein is CACTTGVLFGYTF. The chain joins TRBV30 to TRBJ1-2; 7 bases align to TRBD1. The germline CDR1 and CDR2 sequences are GTSNPN and SVGIG (reference sequence). The CDR3 is made up of 13 amino acids. V lost 6 bases, J lost 7 bases, and 11 bases stayed unmatched. Together with reference TRBV30 and TRBJ1-2, the CDR3 gives the full variable domain: SQTIHQWPATLVQPVGSPLSLECTVEGTSNPNLYWYRQAAGRGLQLLFYSVGIGQISSEVPQNLSASRPQDRQFILSSKKLLLSDSGFYLCACTTGVLFGYTFGSGTRLTVV.

The CDR3 DNA reads TGTGCCAGCAGCCCGGGACTCCGGCGAAAAACTGAAGCTTTCTTT. As protein: CASSPGLRRKTEAFF. This sequence joins TRBV5-6 and TRBJ1-1; TRBD1 is a possible D gene (5 bases). V gave up 4 bases and J gave up 5 bases, with 18 bases separating them. The CDR3 consists of 15 residues. CDR1 is SGHDT and CDR2 is YYEEEE in the germline V gene.

The V gene is TRBV5-1, the J gene TRBJ2-1; 9 nucleotides line up with TRBD1. V trimming: 0 bases; J trimming: 6 bases; junction bases outside the gene matches: 4. CDR3 size: 15 residues. Germline lookup yields CDR1 SGHRS and CDR2 YFSETQ. The CDR3 is CASSLGDRASNEQFF. CDR3 bases: TGCGCCAGCAGCTTGGGGGACAGGGCGAGCAATGAGCAGTTCTTC.

The chain is built from TRBV3-1 (or the pseudogene TRBV3-2) and TRBJ2-3, with TRBD1 identical over 7 bases. V trimming: 4 bases; J trimming: 9 bases; junction bases outside the gene matches: 4. Germline V gene lookup returns CDR1 LGHDT and CDR2 YNNKEL (reference sequence). The CDR3 extends over 12 amino acids. CDR3 amino acids: CASSPRDRTQYF. The CDR3 DNA follows: TGTGCCAGCAGCCCCCGGGACAGAACGCAGTATTTT.

V is TRBV5-1 and J is TRBJ1-3, with 7 bases lining up with TRBD1. Germline trimming cut 1 base from V and 3 bases from J; bases unmatched to any gene: 4. Per the germline V gene, CDR1 is SGHRS and CDR2 is YFSETQ. The CDR3 is 15 amino acids. The CDR3 region has the DNA TGCGCCAGCAGCTTGACGACAGGGAATGGAAACACCATATATTTT. This translates into CASSLTTGNGNTIYF.

The chain uses TRBV15 and TRBJ1-1; the D gene is possibly TRBD1 (5 bases). This CDR3 comprises 16 residues. V dropped 0 bases and J dropped 0 bases, with 11 bases sitting between them. The germline gives CDR1 LNHNV, CDR2 YYDKDF (reference sequence). The CDR3 loop is CATSRESGTLNTEAFF. In nucleotides, the CDR3 is TGTGCCACCAGCAGAGAAAGCGGGACTCTGAACACTGAAGCTTTCTTT.